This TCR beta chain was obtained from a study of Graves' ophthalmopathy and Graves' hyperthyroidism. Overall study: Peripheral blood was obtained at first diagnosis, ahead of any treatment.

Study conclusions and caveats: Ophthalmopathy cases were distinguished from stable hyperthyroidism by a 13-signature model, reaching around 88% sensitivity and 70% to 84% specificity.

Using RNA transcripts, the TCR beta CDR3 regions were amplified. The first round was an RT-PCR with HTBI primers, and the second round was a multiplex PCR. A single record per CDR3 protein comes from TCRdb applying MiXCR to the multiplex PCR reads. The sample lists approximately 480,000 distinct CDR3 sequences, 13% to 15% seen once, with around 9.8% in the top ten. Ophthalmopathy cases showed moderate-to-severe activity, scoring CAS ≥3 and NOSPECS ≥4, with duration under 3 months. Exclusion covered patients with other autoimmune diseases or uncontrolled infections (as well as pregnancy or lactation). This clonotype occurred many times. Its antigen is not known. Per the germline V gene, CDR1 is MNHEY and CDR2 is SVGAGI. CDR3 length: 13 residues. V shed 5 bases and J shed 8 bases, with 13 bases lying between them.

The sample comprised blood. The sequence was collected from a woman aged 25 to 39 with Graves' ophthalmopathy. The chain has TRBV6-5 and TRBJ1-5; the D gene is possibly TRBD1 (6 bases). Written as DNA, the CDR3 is TGTGCCAGCAGTACCCAGGGACACGAGCCCCAGCATTTT. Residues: CASSTQGHEPQHF.